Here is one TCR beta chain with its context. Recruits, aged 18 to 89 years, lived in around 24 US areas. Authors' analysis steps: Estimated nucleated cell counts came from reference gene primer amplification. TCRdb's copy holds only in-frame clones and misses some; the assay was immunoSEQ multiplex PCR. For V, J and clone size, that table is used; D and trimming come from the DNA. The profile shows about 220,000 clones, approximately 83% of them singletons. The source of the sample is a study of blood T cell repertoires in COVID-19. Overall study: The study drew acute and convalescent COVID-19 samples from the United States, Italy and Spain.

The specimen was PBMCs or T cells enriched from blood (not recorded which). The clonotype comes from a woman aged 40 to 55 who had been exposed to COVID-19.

The CDR3 region is CATSDGHRDGEQFF. The CDR3 region has the DNA TGTGCCACCAGTGACGGGCACAGGGATGGTGAGCAGTTCTTC. J is TRBJ2-1 and V is TRBV24-1; TRBD1 is a possible D gene (6 bases). V lost 4 bases to trimming and J lost 9 bases, with 15 bases between them. The CDR3 contains 14 residues. The germline CDR1 and CDR2 sequences are KGHDR and SFDVKD.